This entry concerns a single T cell receptor beta chain. Per the germline V gene, CDR1 is LNHDA and CDR2 is SQIVND (reference sequence). The length of the CDR3 is 12 residues. J was trimmed by 8 bases and V by 7 bases; bases with no gene match: 7. These data come from a study of blood T cell repertoires in COVID-19. Study-level information: Acute-phase and convalescent COVID-19 samples originated in the United States, Italy and Spain. The analysed material was cDNA or gDNA that came from T cells, B-cell-depleted T cells, or PBMCs.

In the original workflow: Quantification of nucleated cells was approximated via reference gene primer amplification. Sequenced by immunoSEQ multiplex PCR; TCRdb stores in-frame clones only, minus some. V, J and clone size were drawn from that table, and D and trimming were deduced from the DNA. The sample carries 120,000 to 150,000 clones, approximately 81% recorded once. This TCR came from a human donor with acute or convalescent COVID-19. The donor label of this sample is uncertain. The sample was peripheral blood. The chain links TRBV19 to TRBJ1-2; 7 nucleotides match TRBD1. CDR3 protein: CASTAGTAGYTF. CDR3 DNA: TGTGCCAGTACCGCCGGGACAGCGGGCTACACCTTC.